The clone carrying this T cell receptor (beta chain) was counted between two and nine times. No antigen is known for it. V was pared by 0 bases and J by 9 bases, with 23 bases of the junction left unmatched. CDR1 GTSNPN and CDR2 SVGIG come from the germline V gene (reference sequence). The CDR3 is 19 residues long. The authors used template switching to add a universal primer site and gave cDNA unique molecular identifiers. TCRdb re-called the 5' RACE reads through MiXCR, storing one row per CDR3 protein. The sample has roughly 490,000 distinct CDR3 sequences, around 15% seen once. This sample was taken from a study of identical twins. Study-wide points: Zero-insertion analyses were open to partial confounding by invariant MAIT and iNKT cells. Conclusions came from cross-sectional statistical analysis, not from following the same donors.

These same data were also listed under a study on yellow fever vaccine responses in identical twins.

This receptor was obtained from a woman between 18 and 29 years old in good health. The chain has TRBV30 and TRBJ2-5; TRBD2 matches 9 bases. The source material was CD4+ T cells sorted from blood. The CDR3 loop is CAWSVRRSGGDPPGEAQYF. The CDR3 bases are TGTGCCTGGAGTGTACGTCGTAGCGGGGGCGATCCTCCGGGGGAGGCCCAGTACTTC.